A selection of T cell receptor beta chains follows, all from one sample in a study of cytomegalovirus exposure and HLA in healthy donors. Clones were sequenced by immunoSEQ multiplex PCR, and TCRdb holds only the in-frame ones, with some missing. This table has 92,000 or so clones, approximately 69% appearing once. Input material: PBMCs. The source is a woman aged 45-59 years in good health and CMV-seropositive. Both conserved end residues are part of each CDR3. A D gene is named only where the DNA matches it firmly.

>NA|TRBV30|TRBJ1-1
CAWSRQEAGYTEAFF
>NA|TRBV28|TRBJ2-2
CASSPGTEGGRELFF
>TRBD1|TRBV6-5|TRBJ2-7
CASSYSKQGAHEQYF
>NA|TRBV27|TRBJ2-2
CASSSGTRNTGELFF
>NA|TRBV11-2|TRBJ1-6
CASRRDRINSPLHF
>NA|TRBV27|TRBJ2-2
CASSFGGPTGELFF
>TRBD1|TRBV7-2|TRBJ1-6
CASSLEGGTGGSPLHF
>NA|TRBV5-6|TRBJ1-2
CASSLVQAGGLLGYTF
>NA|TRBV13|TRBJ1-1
CASSLGGNTEAFF
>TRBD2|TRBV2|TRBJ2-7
CASSEVISGDYEQYF
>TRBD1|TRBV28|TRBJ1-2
CASSPSSWDRSLYGYTF
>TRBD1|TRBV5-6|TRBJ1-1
CASSEQGEVVTEAFF
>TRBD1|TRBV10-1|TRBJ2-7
CASSSSGGDEQYF
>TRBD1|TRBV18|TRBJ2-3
CASSPLEADRGYSTDTQYF
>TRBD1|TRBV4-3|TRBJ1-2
CASSPGQGYGYTF
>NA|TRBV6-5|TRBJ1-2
CASSSAREVGYTF
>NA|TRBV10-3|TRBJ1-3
CAIAGSGNTIYF
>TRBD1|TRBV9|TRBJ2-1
CASSADLLTGSSYNEQFF
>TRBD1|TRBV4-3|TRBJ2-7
CASSQDRGQGNYEQYF
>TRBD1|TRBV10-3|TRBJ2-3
CAISESKGQDLERDTQYF
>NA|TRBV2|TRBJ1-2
CASRAGPASFYGYTF
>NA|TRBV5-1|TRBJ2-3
CASSSRPGSRDTQYF
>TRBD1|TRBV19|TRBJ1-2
CASNPGTAQDYGYTF
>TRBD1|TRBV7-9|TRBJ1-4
CASTDREDEKLFF
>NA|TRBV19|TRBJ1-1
CASSIQSEAFF
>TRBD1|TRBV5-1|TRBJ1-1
CASSLIRRQGQQGTEAFF
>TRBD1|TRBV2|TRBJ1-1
CASKTGWDGTEALF
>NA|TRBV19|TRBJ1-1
CASSIGGKQEAFF
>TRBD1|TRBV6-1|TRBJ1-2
CASSERTGGDYGYTF
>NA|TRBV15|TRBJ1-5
CATGQTNQPQHF
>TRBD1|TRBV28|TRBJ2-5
CASSTPGQGAAGPALLETQYF